This T cell receptor (beta chain) emerged from a study of vaccination effects on CD4 cells after COVID-19. Looking at the study overall: The second dose preceded post-vaccine samples by a median of 72 days. Study-wide results and limits: Healthy vaccinees' vaccine-induced clones included only 1 of 255 cross-reacting with common cold coronaviruses.

Within the ViraFEST assay, antigen-specific CD4+ T cells underwent expansion with viral peptide pools prior to sequencing. Scientists isolated CD4+ T cells after a roughly 10-day culture period ended. Either the mRNA-1273 or the BNT162b2 vaccine was given to participants as two doses. Wells of roughly 1.9 million PBMC each were grown with 10 IU/ml IL-2 and roughly 10 ug/ml peptides. Half of the medium was exchanged for IL-2 medium on both days 3 and 7. V dropped 2 bases and J dropped 2 bases, with 14 bases sitting between them. The CDR3 totals 16 residues. Germline CDR1 MNHNY, CDR2 SVGAGI (reference sequence). In the case of this clone: Its specificity is unknown.

Sequencing used immunoSEQ multiplex PCR; TCRdb keeps in-frame clones, though not all of them. The sample gives some 30,000 clones, roughly four fifths of which show up once; approximately 1.4% is in the top ten. The sample consisted of CD4+ T cells from PBMCs cultured with HCoV-NL63 spike peptides, taken after COVID-19 vaccination. The chain is built from TRBV6-6 and TRBJ2-3, with D tentatively TRBD2 (6 bases). The origin of this receptor is a human donor who received a COVID-19 vaccine. Some clones in this sample may be carry-over from other donors' samples. DNA for the CDR3: TGTGCCAGCAGTTACGGGCGGGGAATAAACACAGATACGCAGTATTTT. It specifies CASSYGRGINTDTQYF.